The 23 T cell receptor beta chains in this list originate from one sample, sequenced in a study of cytotoxic CD8 clonotypes in ibrutinib-treated CLL. TCRdb's table, derived via immunoSEQ multiplex PCR, lists solely in-frame clones and lacks some. The table has some 58,000 clones, approximately 75% seen once. This material consisted of PBMCs, taken after 12 months of ibrutinib treatment. All receptors derive from a human donor with chronic lymphocytic leukemia.

This clone was seen only once. Other DNA sequences in this sample translate to the same CDR3. The J gene is TRBJ2-1, the V gene TRBV7-3; D is possibly TRBD2 (5 bases). CDR3 length equals 16 residues. The germline gives CDR1 SGHTA, CDR2 FQGTGA. Trimming stripped 2 bases from V and 0 bases from J, with 11 bases between. The CDR3 coding sequence is TGTGCCAGCAGCTTATTTTTAGGGAGCTCCTACAATGAGCAGTTCTTC. Encoded protein: CASSLFLGSSYNEQFF.

V usage is TRBV7-3 and J usage is TRBJ2-7, with 12 bases that match TRBD2. The junction had 5 bases not matched to a gene; V was cut back by 5 bases and J by 3 bases. The CDR3 contains 15 residues. The germline gives CDR1 SGHTA, CDR2 FQGTGA. The CDR3 sequence: CASSAATSGSYEQYF. As DNA, the CDR3 is TGTGCCAGCAGCGCGGCGACTAGCGGGAGCTACGAGCAGTACTTC.

This chain links TRBV1 with TRBJ2-7; the table's D call TRBD2 went unverified against the DNA. TRBV1 is shown as a pseudogene. This CDR3 is built from 18 residues. In DNA form, the CDR3 reads TGCACCAGCAGCCCAGTTTTGTTTAGGGGGGGAAGCTCCTACGAGCAGTACTTC. Protein: CTSSPVLFRGGSSYEQYF.

J is TRBJ2-1 and V is TRBV7-8; D uncertain. The V end lost 1 base, the J end lost 0 bases, and 10 bases lay between the germline ends. The CDR3 extends over 16 amino acids. Germline V gene sequence: CDR1 SGHVS, CDR2 FQNEAQ. The CDR3 DNA sequence: TGTGCCAGCAGCTTAGTAGACACCTTCTCCTACAATGAGCAGTTCTTC. Amino acids: CASSLVDTFSYNEQFF.

The genes are TRBV11-2 and TRBJ1-1; D is uncertain. This CDR3 region has 13 residues. Trimming pared 8 bases from V and 1 base from J, leaving 11 bases between. Germline V gives CDR1 SGHAT, CDR2 FQNNGV. In DNA form, the CDR3 reads TGTGCCAGCCGACCCCTGAGGAACACTGAAGCTTTCTTT. Protein: CASRPLRNTEAFF.

This sequence joins TRBV5-1 and TRBJ2-2, with TRBD1 as a possible D gene (6 bases). The CDR3 is 12 amino acids. Per the germline V gene, CDR1 is SGHRS and CDR2 is YFSETQ. V lost 2 bases, J lost 9 bases, and 8 bases lay in between. In DNA form, the CDR3 reads TGCGCCAGCAGCTTAACAGGGAGGGAGCTGTTTTTT. Amino acids: CASSLTGRELFF.

The J gene is TRBJ2-1, the V gene TRBV29-1, with D uncertain. Germline-derived CDR1 and CDR2 are SQVTM and ANQGSEA. Trimming stripped 4 bases from V and 5 bases from J, with 12 bases between. The CDR3 is 13 amino acids. The CDR3 DNA is TGCAGCGTTGTCACAGCACCAAACAATGAGCAGTTCTTC. Translated, it gives CSVVTAPNNEQFF.

This clone was detected only once. This chain uses TRBV2 with TRBJ2-4, with D possibly matching TRBD1 (5 bases). CDR1 and CDR2 (germline): SNHLY, FYNNEI. Trimming took off 1 base at V and 0 bases at J, with 7 bases between the two ends. The CDR3 totals 15 residues. The CDR3 loop reads CASSEEGVAKNIQYF. CDR3 in DNA: TGTGCCAGCAGTGAAGAAGGGGTAGCCAAAAACATTCAGTACTTC.

This clone has just a few counts. DNA for the CDR3: TGTGCCAGCAGTTACACAAACCAAGAGACCCAGTACTTC. This gives the protein CASSYTNQETQYF. The chain combines TRBV28 with TRBJ2-5; D remains unclear. This CDR3 contains 13 residues. CDR1 and CDR2 (germline): MDHEN, SYDVKM. The V gene lost 4 bases and the J gene lost 0 bases, with 6 bases spanning the gap. The full variable domain, in which reference TRBV28 and TRBJ2-5 provide the parts outside the CDR3, is DVKVTQSSRYLVKRTGEKVFLECVQDMDHENMFWYRQDPGLGLRLIYFSYDVKMKEKGDIPEGYSVSREKKERFSLILESASTNQTSMYLCASSYTNQETQYFGPGTRLLVL.

This rearrangement joins TRBV7-3 to TRBJ2-1, with TRBD2 identical over 11 bases. CDR3 length equals 16 residues. Germline CDR1 and CDR2: SGHTA and FQGTGA. V was clipped by 1 base and J by 7 bases; unmatched bases: 6. The CDR3, as DNA: TGTGCCAGCAGCTTAAGTTTAGCGGGAGGGCGGAATGAGCAGTTCTTC. It is translated as CASSLSLAGGRNEQFF.

This clone was counted a few times. V usage is TRBV4-3 and J usage is TRBJ1-4, with TRBD1 matching 7 bases. Germline V gene lookup returns CDR1 LGHNA and CDR2 YSLEER. This CDR3 region has 14 residues. J lost 15 bases, V lost 1 base, and 11 bases had no gene match. The CDR3 sequence: CASSQGSRQGDMFF. CDR3 in DNA: TGCGCCAGCAGCCAAGGGAGTAGGCAGGGGGACATGTTTTTT.

The V gene is TRBV30, the J gene TRBJ2-5; D is undetermined. The CDR3 totals 13 residues. Germline lookup yields CDR1 GTSNPN and CDR2 SVGIG (reference sequence). V lost 3 bases and J 4 bases, leaving 12 bases between the germline ends. The CDR3 loop is CAWRRLVGETQYF. Written as DNA, the CDR3 is TGTGCCTGGAGGAGGCTAGTTGGAGAGACCCAGTACTTC.

CDR3 region: CATSRVQGAAFF. In DNA, the CDR3 is TGTGCCACCAGCAGAGTTCAGGGGGCAGCTTTCTTT. The J gene is TRBJ1-1, the V gene TRBV15; 8 bases match TRBD1. Germline-derived CDR1 and CDR2 are LNHNV and YYDKDF (reference sequence). After removal of 1 base from V and 10 bases from J, the junction contained 2 bases not matched to a gene. This CDR3 is 12 amino acids long.

This clone was recorded a few times. The V and J genes are TRBV6-6 and TRBJ2-1; D not resolved. Trimming shortened V by 4 bases and J by 1 base, and 14 bases separated the two germline ends. This CDR3 has 16 amino acids. In germline, CDR1 is MNHNY, CDR2 SVGAGI (reference sequence). The DNA of the CDR3 is TGTGCCAGCAGTTCCGTCGCAGGATTATCCTACAATGAGCAGTTCTTC. Its translation is CASSSVAGLSYNEQFF.

The DNA of the CDR3 is TGTGCCAGCAGCTTAGGTCAACAAAACATTCAGTACTTC. It specifies CASSLGQQNIQYF. This chain connects TRBV7-2 to TRBJ2-4; D is undetermined. Trimming removed 1 base at V and 5 bases at J, with 6 bases between. The length of the CDR3 is 13 residues. Per the germline V gene, CDR1 is SGHTA and CDR2 is FQGNSA. The complete variable domain, with remaining parts taken from reference TRBV7-2 and TRBJ2-4, reads GAGVSQSPSNKVTEKGKDVELRCDPISGHTALYWYRQSLGQGLEFLIYFQGNSAPDKSGLPSDRFSAERTGGSVSTLTIQRTQQEDSAVYLCASSLGQQNIQYFGAGTRLSVL.

This clone was seen only a few times. This rearrangement joins TRBV10-3 to TRBJ2-5; TRBD2 agrees at 10 bases. Germline CDR1 and CDR2: ENHRY and SYGVKD. This CDR3 is built from 15 residues. The V segment lost 3 bases and the J segment 0 bases; nucleotides outside the gene matches: 1. The CDR3 sequence is CAISDLAGDQETQYF. The CDR3 DNA sequence: TGTGCCATCAGTGATCTAGCGGGAGACCAAGAGACCCAGTACTTC.

The J gene is TRBJ1-1, the V gene TRBV5-1; D remains ambiguous. Trimming cost V 0 bases and J 4 bases, with 10 bases left between them. The germline V gene encodes CDR1 SGHRS and CDR2 YFSETQ. The CDR3 runs 14 residues. The CDR3 region has the DNA TGCGCCAGCAGCTTGGACCCTCTGGGCACTGAAGCTTTCTTT. It is translated as CASSLDPLGTEAFF.

The chain links TRBV28 to TRBJ1-2, with no clear D. Trimming took off 7 bases at V and 0 bases at J, with 9 bases between the two ends. Germline values: CDR1 MDHEN, CDR2 SYDVKM. The CDR3 spans 13 residues. The DNA of the CDR3 is TGTGCCAGCACCCCGGGGTCTAACTATGGCTACACCTTC. It yields the protein CASTPGSNYGYTF.

The chain couples TRBV11-2 to TRBJ2-7; D could derive from TRBD1 or TRBD2 (5 bases each). Germline values: CDR1 SGHAT, CDR2 FQNNGV. The V and J ends lost 5 bases and 6 bases respectively, with 17 bases between them. The CDR3 runs to 14 residues. The CDR3 nucleotides read TGTGCCAGCAGCACGGGGCAAGGGCGGGCCGAGCAGTACTTC. Translation: CASSTGQGRAEQYF.

The chain links TRBV7-2 to TRBJ2-1, with 9 bases fitting TRBD1. The CDR3 covers 17 residues. Germline trimming cut 2 bases from V and 6 bases from J; bases unmatched to any gene: 11. The V gene's germline CDR1 is SGHTA and CDR2 FQGNSA. The CDR3, as DNA: TGTGCCAGCAGCTTATATTCTGGACAGGGGTCGGGCAATGAGCAGTTCTTC. Translating gives CASSLYSGQGSGNEQFF.

The chain employs TRBV4-2 and TRBJ1-1; 7 nucleotides align to TRBD1. V shed 4 bases, J shed 0 bases, and the junction held 2 bases outside the gene matches. The V gene's germline CDR1 is LGHNA and CDR2 YNFKEQ. The CDR3 covers 14 residues. In DNA, the CDR3 is TGTGCCAGCAGCCGGACAGGAGTGAACACTGAAGCTTTCTTT. It encodes CASSRTGVNTEAFF.

This clone appeared a few times. The chain recombines TRBV30 with TRBJ2-1; D not resolved. V was shortened by 3 bases and J by 7 bases, with 25 bases between the two germline ends. The CDR3 is 17 amino acids. Germline CDR1 is GTSNPN and CDR2 is SVGIG (reference sequence). This CDR3 is CAWRAKLKPNTPNEQFF. CDR3 in DNA: TGTGCCTGGAGGGCAAAATTGAAGCCGAACACCCCAAATGAGCAGTTCTTC.

This clone was observed a single time. The chain links TRBV18 to TRBJ2-7, with 10 bases aligning to TRBD1. V dropped 5 bases and J dropped 3; count of bases not matched to a gene: 4. Germline CDR1 reads KGHSH; CDR2 reads LQKENI. The CDR3 covers 14 residues. The CDR3 bases are TGTGCCAGCTCAAACCGGGACAGGGGCTACGAGCAGTACTTC. Protein sequence: CASSNRDRGYEQYF.